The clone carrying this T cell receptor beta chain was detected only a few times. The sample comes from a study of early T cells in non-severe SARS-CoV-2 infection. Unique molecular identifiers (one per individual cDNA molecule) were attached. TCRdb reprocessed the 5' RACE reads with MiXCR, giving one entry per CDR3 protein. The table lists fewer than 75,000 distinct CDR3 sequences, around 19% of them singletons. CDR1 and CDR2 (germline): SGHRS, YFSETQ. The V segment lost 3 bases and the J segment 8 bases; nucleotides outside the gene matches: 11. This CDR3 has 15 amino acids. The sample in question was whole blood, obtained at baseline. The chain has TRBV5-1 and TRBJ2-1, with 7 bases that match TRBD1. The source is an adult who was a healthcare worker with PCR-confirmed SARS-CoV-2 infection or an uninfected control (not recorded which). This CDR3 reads CASSSIGTVEDEQFF. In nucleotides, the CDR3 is TGCGCCAGCAGCTCCATCGGGACAGTCGAGGATGAGCAGTTCTTC. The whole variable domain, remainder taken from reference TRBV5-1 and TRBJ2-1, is KAGVTQTPRYLIKTRGQQVTLSCSPISGHRSVSWYQQTPGQGLQFLFEYFSETQRNKGNFPGRFSGRQFSNSRSEMNVSTLELGDSALYLCASSSIGTVEDEQFFGPGTRLTVL.